The clone carrying this T cell receptor (beta chain) was observed a single time. Germline CDR1 reads SGHRS; CDR2 reads YFSETQ. This CDR3 region has 15 residues. Trimming removed 3 bases from V and 0 bases from J; junction bases left unmatched: 0. TCRdb's copy holds only in-frame clones and misses some; the assay was immunoSEQ multiplex PCR. This sample has about 68,000 clones, with roughly 94% found just once. This record comes from a study of T cell changes during pregnancy in multiple sclerosis. The sequence was obtained from a female donor in good health, enrolled as a control in a pregnancy study. The starting material was peripheral blood, obtained in the second trimester of pregnancy. V and J are TRBV5-1 and TRBJ2-3, with 11 positions matching TRBD2. The CDR3 loop reads CASSWTSGSTDTQYF. The CDR3, as DNA: TGCGCCAGCAGCTGGACTAGCGGGAGCACAGATACGCAGTATTTT.